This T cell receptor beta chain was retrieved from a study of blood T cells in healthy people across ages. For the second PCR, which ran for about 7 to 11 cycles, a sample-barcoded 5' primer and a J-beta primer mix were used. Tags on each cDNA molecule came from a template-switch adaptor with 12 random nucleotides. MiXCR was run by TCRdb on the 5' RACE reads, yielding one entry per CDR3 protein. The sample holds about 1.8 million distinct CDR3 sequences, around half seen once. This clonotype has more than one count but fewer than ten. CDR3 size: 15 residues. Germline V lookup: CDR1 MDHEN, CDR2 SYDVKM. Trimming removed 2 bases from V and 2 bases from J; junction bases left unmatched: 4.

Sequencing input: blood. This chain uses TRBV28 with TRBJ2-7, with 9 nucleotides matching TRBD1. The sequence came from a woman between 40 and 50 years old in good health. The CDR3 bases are TGTGCCAGCAGTTTAAAGACAGGGGGAACCTACGAGCAGTACTTC. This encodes CASSLKTGGTYEQYF.